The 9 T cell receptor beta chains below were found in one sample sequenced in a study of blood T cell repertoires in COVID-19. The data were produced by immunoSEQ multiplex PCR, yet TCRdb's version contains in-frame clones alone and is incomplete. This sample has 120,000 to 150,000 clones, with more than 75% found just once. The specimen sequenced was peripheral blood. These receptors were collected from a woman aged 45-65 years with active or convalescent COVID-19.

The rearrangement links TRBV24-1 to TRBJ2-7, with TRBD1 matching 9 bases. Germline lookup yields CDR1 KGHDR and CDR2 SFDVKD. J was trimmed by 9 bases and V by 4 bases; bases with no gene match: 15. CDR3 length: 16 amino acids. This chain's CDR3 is CATSDPNPGQGFGQYF. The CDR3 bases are TGTGCCACCAGTGACCCTAACCCGGGACAGGGTTTTGGGCAGTACTTC.

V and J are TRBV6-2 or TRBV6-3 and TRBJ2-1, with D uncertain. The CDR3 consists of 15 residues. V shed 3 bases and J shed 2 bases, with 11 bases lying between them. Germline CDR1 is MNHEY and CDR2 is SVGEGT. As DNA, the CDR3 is TGTGCCAGCAGTTATTCTCTGTCGGCCTACAATGAGCAGTTCTTC. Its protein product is CASSYSLSAYNEQFF.

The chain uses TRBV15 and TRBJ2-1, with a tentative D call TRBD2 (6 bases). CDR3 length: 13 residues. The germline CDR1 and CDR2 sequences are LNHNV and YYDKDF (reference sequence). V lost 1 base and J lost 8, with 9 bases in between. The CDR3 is CATSRGVADEQFF. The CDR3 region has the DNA TGTGCCACCAGCAGAGGTGTAGCGGATGAGCAGTTCTTC.

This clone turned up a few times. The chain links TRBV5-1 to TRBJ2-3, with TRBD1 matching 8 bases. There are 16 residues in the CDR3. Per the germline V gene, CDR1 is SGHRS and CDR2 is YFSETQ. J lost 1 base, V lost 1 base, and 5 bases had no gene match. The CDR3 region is CASSLPGTGGTDTQYF. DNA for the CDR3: TGCGCCAGCAGCTTGCCAGGGACAGGAGGCACAGATACGCAGTATTTT.

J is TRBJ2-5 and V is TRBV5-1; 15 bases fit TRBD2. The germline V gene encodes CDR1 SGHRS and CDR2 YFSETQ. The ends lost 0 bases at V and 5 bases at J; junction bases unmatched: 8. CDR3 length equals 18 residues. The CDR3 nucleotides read TGCGCCAGCAGCTTGGCGCCGGGACTAGCGGGAGGATGGGAGACCCAGTACTTC. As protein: CASSLAPGLAGGWETQYF.

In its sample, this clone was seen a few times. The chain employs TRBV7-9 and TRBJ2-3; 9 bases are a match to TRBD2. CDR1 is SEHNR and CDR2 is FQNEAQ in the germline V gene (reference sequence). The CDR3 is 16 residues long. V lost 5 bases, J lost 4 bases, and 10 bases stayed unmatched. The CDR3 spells CASSPVGGGASDTQYF. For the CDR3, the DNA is TGTGCCAGCAGCCCTGTGGGCGGGGGGGCCTCAGATACGCAGTATTTT.

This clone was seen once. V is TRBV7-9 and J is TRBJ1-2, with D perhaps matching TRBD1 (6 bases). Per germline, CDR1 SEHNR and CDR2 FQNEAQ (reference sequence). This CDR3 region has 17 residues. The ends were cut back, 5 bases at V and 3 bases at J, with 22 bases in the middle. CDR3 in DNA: TGTGCCAGCAGCCGAAGGGGGTCAGGGTGGGGCGACTATGGCTACACCTTC. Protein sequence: CASSRRGSGWGDYGYTF.

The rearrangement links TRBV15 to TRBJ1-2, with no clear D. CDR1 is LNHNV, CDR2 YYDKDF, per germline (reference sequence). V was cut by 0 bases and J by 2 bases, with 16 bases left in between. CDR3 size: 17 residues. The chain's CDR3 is CATSRDAGPGGNYGYTF. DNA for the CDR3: TGTGCCACCAGCAGAGATGCCGGCCCGGGAGGAAACTATGGCTACACCTTC.

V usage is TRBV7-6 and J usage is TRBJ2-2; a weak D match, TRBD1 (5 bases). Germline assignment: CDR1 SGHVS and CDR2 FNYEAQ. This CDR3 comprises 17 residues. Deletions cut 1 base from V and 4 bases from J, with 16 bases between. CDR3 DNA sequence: TGTGCCAGCAGCTTAGTGGGGCCTAGACACATCACCGGGGAGCTGTTTTTT. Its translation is CASSLVGPRHITGELFF.